Reported below is one TCR beta chain. Its antigen is currently not known. HCMV-specific IgG was detected in serum with a commercial ELISA kit to determine HCMV serostatus. Peripheral blood mononuclear cells were isolated from blood by Ficoll density gradient centrifugation. From the cysteine through the phenylalanine, the CDR3 covers 16 amino acids. Only the protein sequence is given. CDR1 LGHNA and CDR2 YNFKEQ were looked up in the germline V gene. This sample is drawn from a study of T cells expressing NK-cell markers (dated by TCRdb to between 2020 and 2021). Study-wide context: Three sorted T-cell subsets (CD3+CD56+NKG2C+, CD3+CD56+NKG2C- and CD3+CD56-NKG2C+) from under 10 donors had their TCR beta-chain repertoires profiled. Of the eight sequenced donors, seven were found to be HCMV-seropositive and one was found to be HCMV-seronegative. The study sequenced eight donors, all healthy volunteers chosen at random: three men and five women. Sequencing of the libraries produced 2 x 150 bp reads on Illumina HiSeq 2000/2500, MiSeq or NextSeq.

The instrument given in TCRdb is Illumina HiSeq 2000. TCR beta cDNA libraries were made by 5'RACE template switching that added a universal primer site and unique molecular identifiers. cDNA synthesis was primed from the TCR beta constant segment and was followed by two successive PCR amplification steps. In the original analysis: Reads were demultiplexed and grouped by UMI with MIGEC, and clonotypes were assembled and quantified with MiTCR. To exclude erroneous sequences, only TCR cDNA sequences supported by at least two reads were retained. Downstream repertoire analysis used the tcR package, and clonotypes were matched across fractions by CDR3 nucleotide sequence plus V segment. Antigen specificity was annotated against VDJdb with VDJmatch, allowing one amino acid substitution in CDR3. Each entry corresponds to one CDR3 protein sequence from reads that TCRdb reprocessed, and DNA is not given. TCRdb assigned the V and J calls; the authors' analysis was not used. In this sample's table one finds over 150,000 distinct CDR3 sequences. The ten largest clones capture around 20% of the sample.

Summary of the overall study and its limitations: Whether the expanded NKG2C-expressing T cell clones were specific for HCMV antigens was left unclear. Those dominant clonotypes were again the most abundant among CD3+CD56-NKG2C+ cells in four donors, at roughly 25-65%. In six donors, the dominant CD3+CD56+NKG2C+ clonotypes ranked among the top 10 CD8+ clonotypes, making up about 1.0-7.5% of CD8+ T cells.

The rearranged chain carries TRBV4-2 and TRBJ1-6; TCRdb selects TRBD1, and the lack of DNA leaves this call unchecked. Sequencing input: blood T cells: a sorted CD56 or NKG2C T cell subset, CD4+ or CD8+ T cells, or bulk PBMC T cells (not recorded which). The sequence was collected from a man aged 18-69 years in good health. CDR3 reads: CASSQEGGQINSPLHF.